The 3 T cell receptor beta chains below were found in one sample sequenced in a study of Ad26.COV2.S vaccination and SARS-CoV-2 variants. Sequencing used immunoSEQ multiplex PCR; TCRdb keeps in-frame clones, though not all of them. Of 500,000 or so clones in the sample, approximately 92% were seen once. As for treatment: around 19 received Ad26.COV2.S at low or high dose, single or two shots; roughly five received placebo; per-sample allocation not given. Samples came from day 63 after the first vaccine or placebo injection. Source: peripheral blood, taken in a trial of Ad26.COV2.S vaccine versus placebo. The receptors originated from a person aged 18-65 years who received the Ad26.COV2.S COVID-19 vaccine or a placebo.

The rearrangement uses TRBV7-6 and TRBJ1-5, with D unclear. Germline V gives CDR1 SGHVS, CDR2 FNYEAQ. The V end lost 1 base, the J end lost 5 bases, and 9 bases lay between the germline ends. This CDR3 comprises 14 residues. CDR3: CASSLEAEDQPQHF. The DNA for the CDR3 is TGTGCCAGCAGCTTAGAAGCAGAGGATCAGCCCCAGCATTTT.

The genes are TRBV28 and TRBJ1-4; D not resolved. Germline V gives CDR1 MDHEN, CDR2 SYDVKM. V was pared by 5 bases and J by 7 bases, with 17 bases between. The CDR3 totals 15 residues. CDR3 in DNA: TGTGCCAGCAGTACCACAAGAGGGAGGAGTGAAAAACTGTTTTTT. Protein: CASSTTRGRSEKLFF.

The CDR3 DNA reads as TGCAGTGCTAGTAAACAGGGGGCCGCCGGGGCTTTCTTT. It specifies CSASKQGAAGAFF. The chain recombines TRBV20-1 with TRBJ1-1; TRBD1 matches 9 bases. The CDR3 sequence is 13 residues long. Looked up from germline, CDR1 is DFQATT and CDR2 is SNEGSKA (reference sequence). The V gene end was trimmed by 3 bases and the J gene end by 11 bases; junction bases not matched to a gene: 10.